This T cell receptor beta chain appears in the sequencing data of a study of CD8 T cells in Susac syndrome. The study's findings and limits: A relatively small number of individuals underwent TCR sequencing and HLA analysis.

The authors reverse transcribed roughly 0.5 to 1 ug RNA with random hexamers. Amplification of TCR beta CDR3 was carried out by immunoSEQ multiplex PCR, which covered 54 Vbeta and 13 Jbeta segments. TCRdb re-called the immunoSEQ multiplex PCR reads with MiXCR, one entry per CDR3 protein. The repertoire holds some 150,000 distinct CDR3 sequences, with roughly 94% as singletons. The CDR3 totals 11 residues. V lost 7 bases and J 6 bases, leaving 12 bases between the germline ends. Per germline, CDR1 SQVTM and CDR2 ANQGSEA. On this clonotype: Its cognate antigen is unknown.

In blood CD8+ and CD4+ T cells, TCR beta underwent sequencing. The sequenced sample was CD8+ T cells from PBMCs. This sequence was found in a human donor with multiple sclerosis. The J gene is TRBJ1-2, the V gene TRBV29-1; D gene uncertain. The CDR3 sequence is CSAQVRNGYTF. The CDR3 DNA is TGCAGCGCCCAAGTCCGGAATGGCTACACCTTC.